Listed below are T cell receptor beta chains from one sample, sequenced in a study of post-analysis software for immune sequencing data. TCRdb re-called the PCR reads with MiXCR, one entry per CDR3 protein. The sample includes over 700,000 distinct CDR3 sequences, less than 35% of them seen just once. Sequencing was carried out using blood. The receptors come from a girl under 18 with multiple sclerosis. CDR3s include the opening cysteine and the closing phenylalanine or tryptophan. D genes are given only for firm matches. Some rows mark clone size as missing; the rest say once, few, many or name a class of expanded clone.

clone size	V gene	D gene	J gene	CDR3 DNA	CDR3 protein
.	TRBV5-5	TRBD2	TRBJ2-3	TGTGCCAGCAGCTTGGTTGTTAGCGGGGGGGTAGGAGATACGCAGTATTTT	CASSLVVSGGVGDTQYF
.	TRBV12-3/TRBV12-4	.	TRBJ1-1	TGTGCCAGCAGTCCAGACGGGTCGAACACTGAAGCTTTCTTT	CASSPDGSNTEAFF
few	TRBV5-1	.	TRBJ1-1	TGCGCCAGCAGCTTGCTCCCGGGGGTGAACACTGAAGCTTTCTTT	CASSLLPGVNTEAFF
.	TRBV3-1	TRBD2	TRBJ2-1	TGTGCCAGCAGCCAAGATCTTGCGGGAGAGTCCTACAATGAGCAGTTCTTC	CASSQDLAGESYNEQFF
.	TRBV7-2	TRBD2	TRBJ2-5	TGTGCTATCACCCCGGGGGGGCGGATCCAAGAGACCCAGTACTTC	CAITPGGRIQETQYF
.	TRBV10-3	.	TRBJ2-7	TGTGCCATCAGTGAGTCTAACTACGAGCAGTACTTC	CAISESNYEQYF
.	TRBV7-9	TRBD2	TRBJ2-1	TGTGCCAGCAGCGCCACCGGGACTAGCGGGTGGGAGTTCTTC	CASSATGTSGWEFF
few	TRBV5-1	TRBD2	TRBJ2-7	TGCGCCAGCAGCGTCACCGGGACTAGCATGAACGAGCAGTACTTC	CASSVTGTSMNEQYF
many	TRBV18	.	TRBJ2-5	TGTGCCAGCAGCCCTCGTCCGGAGACCCAGTACTTC	CASSPRPETQYF
.	TRBV5-1	.	TRBJ2-2	TGCGCCAGCAGCTGGGCCGGGGAGCTGTTTTTT	CASSWAGELFF
few	TRBV10-3	.	TRBJ2-7	TGTGCCTCCGGGGAGGTCGGTGAGCAGTACTTC	CASGEVGEQYF